This TCR beta chain stems from a study of control samples from healthy donors and cancer patients. Produced via immunoSEQ multiplex PCR; TCRdb's table is partial and in-frame only. The sample has around 160,000 clones; 93% are singletons. The CDR3 runs to 16 residues. In germline, CDR1 is GTSNPN, CDR2 SVGIG (reference sequence). V shed 4 bases, J shed 0 bases, and the junction held 10 bases outside the gene matches. The V and J genes are TRBV30 and TRBJ2-7; 9 bases align to TRBD1. Input material: blood. This clonotype was sampled from a man younger than 35 in good health. The CDR3 DNA reads as TGTGCCTGGACTGACCCGGACAGGGGCCTCTCCTACGAGCAGTACTTC. It yields the protein CAWTDPDRGLSYEQYF.